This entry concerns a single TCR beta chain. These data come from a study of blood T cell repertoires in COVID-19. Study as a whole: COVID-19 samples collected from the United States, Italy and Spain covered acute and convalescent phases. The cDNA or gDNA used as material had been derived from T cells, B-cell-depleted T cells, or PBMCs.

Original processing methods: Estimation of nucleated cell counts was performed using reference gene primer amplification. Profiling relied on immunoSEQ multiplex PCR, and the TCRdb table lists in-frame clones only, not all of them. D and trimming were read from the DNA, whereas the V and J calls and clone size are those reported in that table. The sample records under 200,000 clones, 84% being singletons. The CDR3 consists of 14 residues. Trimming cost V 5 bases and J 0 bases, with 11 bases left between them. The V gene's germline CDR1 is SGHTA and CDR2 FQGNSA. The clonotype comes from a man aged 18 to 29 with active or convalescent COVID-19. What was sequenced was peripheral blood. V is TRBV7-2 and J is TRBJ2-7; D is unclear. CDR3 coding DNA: TGTGCCAGCAGCCCGATCACGAGCTCCTACGAGCAGTACTTC. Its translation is CASSPITSSYEQYF.